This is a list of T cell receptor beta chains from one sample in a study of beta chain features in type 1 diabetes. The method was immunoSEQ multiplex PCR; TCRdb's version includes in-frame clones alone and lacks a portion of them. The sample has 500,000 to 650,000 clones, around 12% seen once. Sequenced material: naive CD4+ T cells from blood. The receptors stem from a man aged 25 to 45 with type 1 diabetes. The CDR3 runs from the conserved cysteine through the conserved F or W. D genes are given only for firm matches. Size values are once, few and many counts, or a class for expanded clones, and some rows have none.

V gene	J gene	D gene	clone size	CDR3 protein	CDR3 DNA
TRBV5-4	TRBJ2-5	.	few	CASSFLQEMYQETQYF	TGTGCCAGCAGCTTCCTCCAGGAGATGTACCAAGAGACCCAGTACTTC
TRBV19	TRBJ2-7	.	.	CASSTGFSNEQYF	TGTGCCAGTAGTACTGGTTTCTCTAACGAGCAGTACTTC
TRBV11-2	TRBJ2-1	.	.	CASSLVAGQVYNEQFF	TGTGCCAGCAGCTTAGTAGCCGGGCAGGTATACAATGAGCAGTTCTTC
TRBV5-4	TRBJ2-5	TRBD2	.	CASSLSLAGGETQYF	TGTGCCAGCAGCCTCAGCCTAGCGGGGGGAGAGACCCAGTACTTC
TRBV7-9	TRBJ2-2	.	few	CASSPRDRLNTGELFF	TGTGCCAGCAGCCCCCGGGACCGCCTGAACACCGGGGAGCTGTTTTTT
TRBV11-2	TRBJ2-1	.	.	CASKGPSSYNEQFF	TGTGCCAGCAAAGGCCCCAGCTCCTACAATGAGCAGTTCTTC
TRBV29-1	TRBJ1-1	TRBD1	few	CSVGQGRTEAFF	TGCAGCGTCGGACAGGGGAGGACTGAAGCTTTCTTT
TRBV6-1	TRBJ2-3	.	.	CASIEGYTDTQYF	TGTGCCAGCATTGAGGGATACACAGATACGCAGTATTTT
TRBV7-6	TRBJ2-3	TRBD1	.	CASSGDRGTDTQYF	TGTGCCAGCAGCGGGGACAGGGGAACAGATACGCAGTATTTT
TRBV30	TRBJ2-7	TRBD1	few	CAWSDGQGAYEQYF	TGTGCCTGGAGTGATGGACAGGGGGCCTACGAGCAGTACTTC
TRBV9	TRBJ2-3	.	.	CASNGGQFTDTQYF	TGTGCCAGCAATGGAGGGCAATTCACAGATACGCAGTATTTT
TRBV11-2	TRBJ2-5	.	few	CASSLVPGAKETQYF	TGTGCCAGCAGCTTAGTGCCAGGGGCGAAGGAGACCCAGTACTTC
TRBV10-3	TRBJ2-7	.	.	CAAGASYEQYF	TGTGCGGCGGGGGCATCCTACGAGCAGTACTTC
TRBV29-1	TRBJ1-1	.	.	CSVEDWQTNTEAFF	TGCAGCGTTGAAGATTGGCAAACGAACACTGAAGCTTTCTTT
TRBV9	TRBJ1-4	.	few	CASSVGVSGLEKLFF	TGTGCCAGCAGCGTAGGGGTTAGTGGTCTCGAAAAACTGTTTTTT
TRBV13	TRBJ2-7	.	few	CASSLGGRTYEQYF	TGTGCCAGCAGCTTGGGTGGCAGAACCTACGAGCAGTACTTC
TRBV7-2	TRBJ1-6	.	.	CASSLVVVSPLHF	TGTGCCAGCAGCTTAGTGGTTGTTTCACCCCTCCACTTT
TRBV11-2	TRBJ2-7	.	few	CASSLGSGPYEQYF	TGTGCCAGCAGCCTAGGGAGCGGGCCATACGAGCAGTACTTC
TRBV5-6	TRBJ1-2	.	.	CASSLVPGLTNGYTF	TGTGCCAGCAGCTTGGTCCCCGGTTTAACTAATGGCTACACCTTC
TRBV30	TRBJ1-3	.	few	CAGGVLYSGNTIYF	TGTGCCGGTGGGGTCCTCTACTCTGGAAACACCATATATTTT
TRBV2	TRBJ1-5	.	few	CASRYRGQRPQHF	TGTGCCAGCAGGTACAGAGGGCAACGGCCCCAGCATTTT
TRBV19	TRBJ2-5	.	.	CASRQQQQETQYF	TGTGCCAGTAGGCAGCAGCAACAAGAGACCCAGTACTTC
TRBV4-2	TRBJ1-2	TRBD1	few	CASSQDDRVDYGYTF	TGTGCCAGCAGCCAAGATGACAGGGTTGACTATGGCTACACCTTC
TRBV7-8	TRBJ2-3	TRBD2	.	CASSPIAGGRTDTQYF	TGTGCCAGCAGCCCTATAGCGGGGGGGCGGACAGATACGCAGTATTTT
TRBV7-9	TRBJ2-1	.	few	CASRPDEQFF	TGTGCCAGCAGACCGGATGAGCAGTTCTTC
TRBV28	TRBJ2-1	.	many	CASGEQFF	TGTGCCAGCGGTGAGCAGTTCTTC
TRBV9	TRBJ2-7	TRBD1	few	CASSEGPGQGPYEQYF	TGTGCCAGCAGCGAGGGACCGGGACAGGGTCCCTACGAGCAGTACTTC
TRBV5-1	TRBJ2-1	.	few	CASSLRLASYEQFF	TGCGCCAGCAGCTTGCGTCTAGCGAGTTATGAGCAGTTCTTC
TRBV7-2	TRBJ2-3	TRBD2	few	CASSFRPLLASTDTQYF	TGTGCCAGCAGCTTTAGGCCCCTACTAGCGAGCACAGATACGCAGTATTTT
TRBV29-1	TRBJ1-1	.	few	CSVEDPEGPLYSEAFF	TGCAGCGTTGAAGACCCCGAAGGCCCACTATATTCTGAAGCTTTCTTT
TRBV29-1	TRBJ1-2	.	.	CSVDSEYGYTF	TGCAGCGTTGACTCAGAGTATGGCTACACCTTC
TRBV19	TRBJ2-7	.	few	CASSPLDFQLRGQYF	TGTGCCAGTAGTCCCCTGGACTTTCAACTACGAGGGCAGTACTTC
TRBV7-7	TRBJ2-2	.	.	CASSLQGRDTGELFF	TGTGCCAGCAGCCTACAGGGCCGAGACACCGGGGAGTTGTTTTTT
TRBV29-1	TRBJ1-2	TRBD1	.	CSVNRDRGPYGYTF	TGCAGCGTCAACCGGGACAGGGGGCCCTATGGCTACACCTTC
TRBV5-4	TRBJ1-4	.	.	CASSSGTTNEKLFF	TGTGCCAGCAGCTCCGGGACAACTAATGAAAAACTGTTTTTT
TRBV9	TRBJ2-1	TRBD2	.	CASSVSTSGGPNEQFF	TGTGCCAGCAGCGTCTCGACTAGCGGGGGCCCTAATGAGCAGTTCTTC
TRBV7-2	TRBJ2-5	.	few	CASSLARSGATQETQYF	TGTGCCAGCAGCTTAGCGCGGTCGGGGGCAACCCAAGAGACCCAGTACTTC
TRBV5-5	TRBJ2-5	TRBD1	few	CASSIRQGSLESGETQYF	TGTGCCAGCAGTATAAGACAGGGGAGTCTAGAGTCCGGGGAGACCCAGTACTTC
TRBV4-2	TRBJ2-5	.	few	CASSRDLQGQETQYF	TGTGCCAGCAGCCGGGACCTCCAAGGCCAAGAGACCCAGTACTTC
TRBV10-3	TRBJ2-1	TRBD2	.	CATGNGTSGGNEQFF	TGTGCCACCGGGAATGGGACTAGCGGGGGCAATGAGCAGTTCTTC
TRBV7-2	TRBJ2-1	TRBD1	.	CASSPGQGAQEQFF	TGTGCCAGCAGCCCTGGACAGGGGGCCCAGGAGCAGTTCTTC
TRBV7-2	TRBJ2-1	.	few	CASSLSIEQFF	TGTGCCAGCAGCTTATCTATAGAGCAGTTCTTC
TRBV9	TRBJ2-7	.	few	CASSVNPDPYEQYF	TGTGCCAGCAGCGTAAACCCGGACCCCTACGAGCAGTACTTC
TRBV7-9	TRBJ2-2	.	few	CAAGNPTNTGELFF	TGTGCCGCTGGGAACCCTACGAACACCGGGGAGCTGTTTTTT
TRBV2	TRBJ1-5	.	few	CASGTGLNQPQHF	TGTGCCAGCGGCACAGGGCTGAATCAGCCCCAGCATTTT
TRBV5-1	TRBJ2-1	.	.	CASSLVGSGSSEQFF	TGCGCCAGCAGCTTGGTGGGGTCAGGGAGTAGTGAGCAGTTCTTC
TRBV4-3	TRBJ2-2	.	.	CASSQVLFRQPPAGELFF	TGCGCCAGCAGCCAAGTTTTATTTAGGCAGCCACCGGCCGGGGAGCTGTTTTTT
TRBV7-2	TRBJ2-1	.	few	CASSLLGGGNEQFF	TGTGCCAGCAGCTTACTTGGGGGCGGGAATGAGCAGTTCTTC
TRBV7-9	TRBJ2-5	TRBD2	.	CASSLAGGERIKTQYF	TGTGCCAGCAGCTTAGCGGGAGGGGAGAGGATAAAGACCCAGTACTTC